This T cell receptor beta chain is drawn from a study of shared clonotypes between healthy human individuals. Whole-study results and caveats: The sharing of 4% to 5.5% of naive CD4 clonotypes was seen across a few donors.

Sequencing was performed with immunoSEQ multiplex PCR; in TCRdb, only in-frame clones are kept and a portion is missing. This table holds around 700,000 clones, roughly 70% found once. Concerning this clone: Antigen specificity is unknown.

The germline V gene encodes CDR1 SNHLY and CDR2 FYNNEI. The trim removed 6 bases at V and 5 bases at J, leaving 16 bases unmatched. This CDR3 contains 17 residues. Sequences were obtained from memory CD4+ T cells sorted from blood. Subset described: CD45RA-negative fraction. The clonotype was recovered from a young woman in good health. The V and J genes are TRBV2 and TRBJ2-5, with 9 bases fitting TRBD2. CDR3 region: CASRQKVAASGTETQYF. The CDR3 coding sequence is TGTGCCAGCAGGCAAAAAGTCGCGGCTAGCGGGACGGAGACCCAGTACTTC.